This is a list of T cell receptor beta chains from one sample in a study of T-cell memory formation after mild COVID-19. TCRdb reprocessed the 5' RACE reads with MiXCR, giving one entry per CDR3 protein. The top ten hold around 20% of the sample, which has roughly 310,000 distinct CDR3 sequences, about a sixth seen once. Sequenced: PBMCs or a T cell subset sorted from them (not recorded which). These receptors all stem from a man aged 18-30 years who had mild COVID-19 (a few samples of this study predate the infection). Cell type and time point are not known. The CDR3 runs from the conserved cysteine through the conserved F or W. A D gene is named only where the DNA matches it firmly. Clone size is given for some rows only: seen once, a few or many times, or a class if the clone is expanded.

V	D	size	J	CDR3	DNA
TRBV12-5	TRBD1	few	TRBJ2-7	CASGVRTGPYEQYF	TGTGCTAGTGGTGTACGGACAGGCCCCTACGAGCAGTACTTC
TRBV7-7	-	-	TRBJ2-3	CASSLARGLGDTQYF	TGTGCCAGCAGCTTGGCCAGGGGTTTAGGGGATACGCAGTATTTT
TRBV12-3/TRBV12-4	-	once	TRBJ2-1	CASSLRGLYNQQFF	TGTGCCAGCAGTTTAAGGGGACTTTACAATCAGCAGTTCTTC
TRBV7-2	-	many	TRBJ2-1	CASSFSLRGNNEQFF	TGTGCCAGCAGCTTCTCCCTCCGGGGGAACAATGAGCAGTTCTTC
TRBV29-1	-	few	TRBJ2-1	CSYRRTGSYNEQFF	TGCAGCTACCGGCGGACTGGCTCCTACAATGAGCAGTTCTTC
TRBV19	TRBD1	-	TRBJ2-2	CASSIGTGLTGELFF	TGTGCCAGTAGTATCGGGACAGGGTTAACCGGGGAGCTGTTTTTT
TRBV7-8	-	few	TRBJ2-1	CASSPHRSEQFF	TGTGCCAGCAGCCCTCACAGGTCTGAGCAGTTCTTC
TRBV6-2/TRBV6-3	TRBD2	-	TRBJ2-3	CASSYSRLAGPEGWTDTQYF	TGTGCCAGCAGTTATTCTCGACTAGCGGGGCCTGAAGGGTGGACAGATACGCAGTATTTT
TRBV20-1	TRBD2	many	TRBJ2-7	CSASSLAGGYEQYF	TGCAGTGCTAGTAGTCTAGCGGGGGGCTACGAGCAGTACTTC
TRBV9	TRBD1	many	TRBJ2-5	CASSEGQGIQETQYF	TGTGCCAGCAGCGAGGGACAGGGAATACAAGAGACCCAGTACTTC
TRBV29-1	-	few	TRBJ2-2	CSGRGVTGELFF	TGCAGCGGGCGAGGGGTGACCGGGGAGCTGTTTTTT
TRBV7-2	TRBD1	-	TRBJ1-1	CASSWGQGENTEAFF	TGTGCCAGCAGCTGGGGACAGGGAGAGAACACTGAAGCTTTCTTT
TRBV12-3/TRBV12-4	-	few	TRBJ1-1	CASSLQQGKGEAFF	TGTGCCAGCAGCCTCCAGCAGGGAAAGGGGGAAGCTTTCTTT
TRBV29-1	TRBD1	once	TRBJ1-4	CSANRGGEKLFF	TGCAGCGCCAACAGGGGTGGGGAAAAACTGTTTTTT
TRBV6-6	-	-	TRBJ1-5	CASNPSDSNQPQHF	TGTGCCAGCAACCCCTCGGATAGCAATCAGCCCCAGCATTTT
TRBV19	-	-	TRBJ1-3	CATRSGNTIYF	TGTGCGACGAGGTCTGGAAACACCATATATTTT
TRBV7-2	-	-	TRBJ2-7	CASSLAFGRDYEQYF	TGTGCCAGCAGCTTAGCCTTCGGTAGGGACTACGAGCAGTACTTC
TRBV7-9	-	-	TRBJ2-5	CALGVGGQETQYF	TGTGCCCTAGGGGTCGGGGGACAAGAGACCCAGTACTTC
TRBV20-1	-	few	TRBJ1-5	CSASYSYSNQPQHF	TGCAGTGCTAGTTATAGTTATAGCAATCAGCCCCAGCATTTT
TRBV19	TRBD1	many	TRBJ1-1	CASSAPRGPATEAFF	TGTGCCAGTAGTGCGCCCAGGGGGCCGGCCACTGAAGCTTTCTTT
TRBV10-3	TRBD2	-	TRBJ2-1	CAISLKLAGEDEQFF	TGTGCCATCAGCTTAAAATTAGCGGGGGAGGATGAGCAGTTCTTC
TRBV30	-	few	TRBJ1-1	CAWNLGGRGTEAFF	TGTGCCTGGAATCTCGGGGGCAGAGGCACTGAAGCTTTCTTT
TRBV12-3/TRBV12-4	TRBD1	-	TRBJ2-1	CASSQDRGLWGEQFF	TGTGCCAGCAGTCAGGACAGGGGGCTGTGGGGTGAGCAGTTCTTC
TRBV11-2	TRBD2	many	TRBJ2-1	CASTTGGGKYNEQFF	TGTGCCAGCACCACTGGCGGGGGGAAGTACAATGAGCAGTTCTTC
TRBV7-2	-	-	TRBJ2-4	CASSFRAGIQYF	TGTGCCAGCAGCTTCAGGGCGGGCATTCAGTACTTC
TRBV24-1	-	-	TRBJ2-3	CATSDNYPTDTQYF	TGTGCCACCAGTGATAACTACCCCACAGATACGCAGTATTTT
TRBV6-5	-	-	TRBJ1-2	CASSTRRETYGYTF	TGTGCCAGCAGTACGCGTCGGGAAACCTATGGCTACACCTTC
TRBV27	TRBD2	-	TRBJ2-3	CASSLLAGYDTQYF	TGTGCCAGCAGTTTACTAGCGGGGTACGATACGCAGTATTTT
TRBV4-3	-	few	TRBJ2-6	CASSLLEIAGSGANVLTF	TGCGCCAGCAGCCTCCTGGAGATAGCCGGCTCTGGGGCCAACGTCCTGACTTTC
TRBV2	-	few	TRBJ2-3	CASMRSTDTQYF	TGTGCCAGCATGAGAAGCACAGATACGCAGTATTTT
TRBV5-8	TRBD1	-	TRBJ1-5	CASSLGQARQPQHF	TGTGCCAGCAGCTTAGGACAGGCGAGGCAGCCCCAGCATTTT
TRBV5-1	TRBD2	few	TRBJ2-5	CASSLALAGVEETQYF	TGCGCCAGCAGCTTGGCCCTAGCGGGGGTTGAGGAGACCCAGTACTTC
TRBV6-2/TRBV6-3	-	few	TRBJ2-5	CASSYSSTVFQETQYF	TGTGCCAGCAGTTACTCGTCTACAGTATTTCAAGAGACCCAGTACTTC
TRBV9	-	many	TRBJ1-1	CASSPGRGEADTEAFF	TGTGCCAGCAGCCCCGGCCGGGGGGAGGCGGACACTGAAGCTTTCTTT
TRBV6-2/TRBV6-3	-	-	TRBJ2-2	CASSQGWGFTGELFF	TGTGCCAGCAGCCAGGGGTGGGGATTCACCGGGGAGCTGTTTTTT
TRBV11-2	-	few	TRBJ1-6	CASSPGRGSPLHF	TGTGCCAGCAGCCCCGGTAGGGGCTCACCCCTCCACTTT
TRBV5-1	-	-	TRBJ1-1	CASAVGGWNTEAFF	TGCGCCAGCGCCGTTGGAGGGTGGAACACTGAAGCTTTCTTT
TRBV20-1	TRBD1	-	TRBJ1-4	CSARTGGREKLFF	TGCAGTGCTAGAACAGGGGGCAGGGAAAAACTGTTTTTT